Listed here are 12 T cell receptor beta chains from one sample, sequenced in a study of T-cell memory formation after mild COVID-19. MiXCR was run by TCRdb on the 5' RACE reads, yielding one entry per CDR3 protein. Found here are roughly 560,000 distinct CDR3 sequences, roughly 20% of them singletons; the top ten hold under 15%. The sequencing sample was made of PBMCs or a T cell subset sorted from them (not recorded which). Every receptor here comes from an adult woman who had mild COVID-19 (a few samples of this study predate the infection). Cell type and time point are not known.

The chain joins TRBV14 to TRBJ2-1; 10 bases map to TRBD2. The V segment lost 4 bases and the J segment 4 bases; nucleotides outside the gene matches: 10. Germline CDR1 reads SGHDN; CDR2 reads FVKESK. This CDR3 is built from 17 residues. In nucleotides, the CDR3 is TGTGCCAGCAGCCCCCGACGGACTAGCGGATCGTACAATGAGCAGTTCTTC. As protein: CASSPRRTSGSYNEQFF.

The chain recombines TRBV29-1 with TRBJ1-1; tentatively, D is TRBD1 (5 bases). Germline V gene sequence: CDR1 SQVTM, CDR2 ANQGSEA. Trimming took 5 bases from V and 2 from J, leaving 21 bases between them. This CDR3 spans 16 amino acids. CDR3 sequence reads: CSVWAVVPGTNTEAFF. The CDR3 DNA reads as TGCAGCGTTTGGGCGGTGGTGCCGGGGACTAACACTGAAGCTTTCTTT.

The chain combines TRBV9 with TRBJ2-3; D possibly corresponds to TRBD1 (6 bases). This CDR3 is built from 16 residues. Germline assignment: CDR1 SGDLS and CDR2 YYNGEE. V was trimmed by 0 bases and J by 2 bases, leaving 13 bases between them. CDR3 loop: CASSVEGVGHTDTQYF. CDR3 DNA: TGTGCCAGCAGCGTAGAGGGGGTCGGACACACAGATACGCAGTATTTT.

The sample holds a few counts of this clonotype. The chain uses TRBV20-1 and TRBJ2-1; D uncertain. With 3 bases removed from V and 3 bases from J, the gap between germline ends came to 18 bases. CDR3 length: 16 amino acids. In germline, CDR1 is DFQATT, CDR2 SNEGSKA (reference sequence). For the CDR3, the DNA is TGCAGTGCTAGTATCCCCGCCGGCGGCCTCTACAATGAGCAGTTCTTC. This gives the protein CSASIPAGGLYNEQFF.

CDR3 amino acids: CASSLTGYEETQYF. Written as DNA, the CDR3 is TGTGCCAGCAGCCTGACAGGGTACGAGGAGACCCAGTACTTC. The chain uses TRBV5-5 and TRBJ2-5; 7 bases fit TRBD1. CDR1 and CDR2 from the germline V gene are SGHKS and YYEKEE (reference sequence). With 4 bases clipped from V and 5 bases from J, the junction kept 8 bases outside the gene matches. The CDR3 spans 14 residues.

In its sample, this clonotype was seen a few times. The rearrangement links TRBV5-3 to TRBJ2-1; TRBD2 agrees at 10 bases. TRBV5-3 has ORF status, its function being uncertain. The CDR3 has 16 amino acids. V lost 4 bases to trimming and J lost 7 bases; unmatched junction nucleotides: 11. The CDR3 sequence is CARSRGAGGPLNEQFF. The CDR3 DNA reads as TGTGCCAGAAGCCGCGGAGCGGGAGGGCCTTTGAATGAGCAGTTCTTC.

The chain carries TRBV5-1 and TRBJ2-3, with a tentative D call TRBD2 (6 bases). The CDR3 runs 15 residues. V lost 0 bases to trimming and J lost 2 bases, with 10 bases between them. Germline V gives CDR1 SGHRS, CDR2 YFSETQ. The CDR3 DNA reads TGCGCCAGCAGCTTGGAAGGGAGGTTCACAGATACGCAGTATTTT. This encodes CASSLEGRFTDTQYF.

This clonotype was picked up a small number of times. The rearrangement joins TRBV7-6 to TRBJ1-3; tentatively, D is TRBD1 (6 bases). The CDR3 sequence is 15 residues long. Trimming removed 5 bases at V and 0 bases at J, with 11 bases between. Germline CDR1 and CDR2: SGHVS and FNYEAQ. In DNA, the CDR3 is TGTGCCAGCAGCAGAGGGGGATCCTCTGGAAACACCATATATTTT. Its translation: CASSRGGSSGNTIYF. The full variable domain, with the rest looked up from reference TRBV7-6 and TRBJ1-3, is GAGVSQSPRYKVTKRGQDVALRCDPISGHVSLYWYRQALGQGPEFLTYFNYEAQQDKSGLPNDRFSAERPEGSISTLTIQRTEQRDSAMYRCASSRGGSSGNTIYFGEGSWLTVV.

This chain links TRBV24-1 with TRBJ2-3, with D possibly TRBD2 on 7 matching bases. Germline assignment: CDR1 KGHDR and CDR2 SFDVKD. This CDR3 contains 14 residues. V was cut by 7 bases and J by 4 bases, with 14 bases left in between. The CDR3: CATRGGGGPDTQYF. The DNA for the CDR3 is TGTGCCACCAGGGGCGGGGGCGGACCAGATACGCAGTATTTT.

The rearrangement joins TRBV3-1 to TRBJ2-4, with 11 bases identical to TRBD2. CDR1 and CDR2 from the germline V gene are LGHDT and YNNKEL (reference sequence). The CDR3 spans 17 residues. Germline trimming cut 4 bases from V and 0 bases from J; bases unmatched to any gene: 5. Here the CDR3 DNA reads TGTGCCAGCAGCCTCCAGACTAGCGGGGTAGCCAAAAACATTCAGTACTTC. Translation gives CASSLQTSGVAKNIQYF.

The CDR3 reads CAIPGGVSTDTQYF. In nucleotides, the CDR3 is TGTGCCATTCCCGGCGGGGTGAGCACAGATACGCAGTATTTT. The rearrangement uses TRBV7-9 and TRBJ2-3; D may be TRBD2 (6 bases). Germline lookup yields CDR1 SEHNR and CDR2 FQNEAQ (reference sequence). The CDR3 length is 14 residues. V shed 10 bases and J shed 0 bases, with 14 bases lying between them.

This clonotype was seen a few times. The chain carries TRBV24-1 and TRBJ1-1; 9 bases line up with TRBD1. The V segment lost 4 bases and the J segment 12 bases; nucleotides outside the gene matches: 8. The CDR3 is 13 amino acids. Germline lookup yields CDR1 KGHDR and CDR2 SFDVKD. The CDR3 DNA reads TGTGCCACCAGTGAGTTTGGACAGGGGCAAACTTTCTTT. Protein: CATSEFGQGQTFF.